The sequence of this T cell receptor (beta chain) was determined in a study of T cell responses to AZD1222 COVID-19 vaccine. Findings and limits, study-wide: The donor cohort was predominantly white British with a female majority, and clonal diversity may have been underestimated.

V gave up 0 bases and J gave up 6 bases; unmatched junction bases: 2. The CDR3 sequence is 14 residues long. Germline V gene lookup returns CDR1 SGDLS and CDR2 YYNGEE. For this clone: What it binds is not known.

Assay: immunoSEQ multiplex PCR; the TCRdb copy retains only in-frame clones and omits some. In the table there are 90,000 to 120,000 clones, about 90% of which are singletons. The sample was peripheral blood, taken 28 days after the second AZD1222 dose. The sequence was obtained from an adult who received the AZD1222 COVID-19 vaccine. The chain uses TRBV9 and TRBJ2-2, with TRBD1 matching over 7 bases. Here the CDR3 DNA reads TGTGCCAGCAGCGTAGTAGGGGGCTCCGGGGAGCTGTTTTTT. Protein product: CASSVVGGSGELFF.